This T cell receptor beta chain was captured by sequencing in a study of PD-L1 blockade in urothelial cancer. Overall study: Analyses were performed on blood at 3 weeks after treatment start (the second dose) and at 6 weeks.

Time point of the sample: pretreatment peripheral blood. Data came from immunoSEQ multiplex PCR; TCRdb stores just in-frame clones and leaves some out. The table has some 20,000 clones, about 89% seen once. The TCR was taken from a man between 65 and 79 years old with urothelial cancer. This specimen consisted of PBMCs, obtained around atezolizumab (anti-PD-L1) treatment.

CDR3 sequence reads: CASSVEVSGGEQFF. CDR3 nucleotides: TGTGCCAGCAGCGTAGAGGTTAGCGGGGGGGAGCAGTTCTTC. The chain couples TRBV9 to TRBJ2-1, with TRBD2 identical over 10 bases. The CDR3 is made up of 14 amino acids. Losses at the gene ends were 0 bases for V and 10 bases for J; bases not matched to a gene: 4. Germline lookup yields CDR1 SGDLS and CDR2 YYNGEE.